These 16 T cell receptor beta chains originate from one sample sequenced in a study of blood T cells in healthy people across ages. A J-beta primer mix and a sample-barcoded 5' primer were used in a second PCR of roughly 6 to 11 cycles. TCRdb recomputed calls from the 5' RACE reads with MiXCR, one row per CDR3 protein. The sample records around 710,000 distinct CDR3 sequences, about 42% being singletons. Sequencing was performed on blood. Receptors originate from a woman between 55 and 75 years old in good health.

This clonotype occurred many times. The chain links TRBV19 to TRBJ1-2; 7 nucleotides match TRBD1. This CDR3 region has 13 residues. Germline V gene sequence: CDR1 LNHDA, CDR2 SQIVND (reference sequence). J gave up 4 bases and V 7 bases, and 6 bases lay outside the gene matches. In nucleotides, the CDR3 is TGTGCCAGTACAGCGGGACAGAGCTATGGCTACACCTTC. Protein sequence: CASTAGQSYGYTF. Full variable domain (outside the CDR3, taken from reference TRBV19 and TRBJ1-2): DGGITQSPKYLFRKEGQNVTLSCEQNLNHDAMYWYRQDPGQGLRLIYYSQIVNDFQKGDIAEGYSVSREKKESFPLTVTSAQKNPTAFYLCASTAGQSYGYTFGSGTRLTVV.

DNA for the CDR3: TGTGCCAGCAGTGAACACGTCGAGGGGATCGGCTACACCTTC. Encoded protein: CASSEHVEGIGYTF. The chain combines TRBV25-1 with TRBJ1-2; D may be TRBD1 (5 bases). CDR3 length: 14 residues. The V end lost 2 bases, the J end lost 8 bases, and 15 bases lay between the germline ends. Germline assignment: CDR1 MGHDK and CDR2 SYGVNS.

The chain's CDR3 is CASSLGGYRGYGYTF. Here the CDR3 DNA reads TGTGCCAGCAGCTTAGGCGGATATCGGGGCTATGGCTACACCTTC. J is TRBJ1-2 and V is TRBV7-2; D unresolved. Between the trimmed V and J ends, which lost 1 base and 4 bases, there was a span of 13 bases. Germline-derived CDR1 and CDR2 are SGHTA and FQGNSA. The CDR3 has 15 residues.

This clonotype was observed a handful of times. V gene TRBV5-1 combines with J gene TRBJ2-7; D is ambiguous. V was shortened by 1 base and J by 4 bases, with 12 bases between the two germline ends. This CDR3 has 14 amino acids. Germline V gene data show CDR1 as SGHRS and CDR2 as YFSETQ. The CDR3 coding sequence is TGCGCCAGCAGCTTGTTCGGCCAGACTTACGAGCAGTACTTC. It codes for CASSLFGQTYEQYF.

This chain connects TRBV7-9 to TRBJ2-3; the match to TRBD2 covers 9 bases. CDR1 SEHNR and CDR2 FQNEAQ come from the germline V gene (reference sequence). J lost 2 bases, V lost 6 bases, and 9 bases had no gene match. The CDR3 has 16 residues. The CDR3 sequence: CASRPSGVPSTDTQYF. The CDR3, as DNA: TGTGCCAGCAGGCCTAGCGGGGTGCCTTCCACAGATACGCAGTATTTT.

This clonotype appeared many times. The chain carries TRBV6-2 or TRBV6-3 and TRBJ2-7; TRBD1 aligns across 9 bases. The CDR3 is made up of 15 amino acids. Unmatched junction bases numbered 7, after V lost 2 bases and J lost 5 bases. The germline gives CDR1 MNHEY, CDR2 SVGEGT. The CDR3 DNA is TGTGCCAGCAGTTACCCAGTCGGACAGGGGAACGAGCAGTACTTC. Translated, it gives CASSYPVGQGNEQYF.

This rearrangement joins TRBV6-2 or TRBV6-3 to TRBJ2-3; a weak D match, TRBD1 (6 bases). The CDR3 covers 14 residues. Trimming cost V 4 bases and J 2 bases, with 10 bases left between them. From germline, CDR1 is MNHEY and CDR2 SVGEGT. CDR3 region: CASSSWGPTDTQYF. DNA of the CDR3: TGTGCCAGCAGTTCCTGGGGGCCCACAGATACGCAGTATTTT.

In nucleotides, the CDR3 is TGTGCCAGCAGCCCGGCTTTGTCAGATACGCAGTATTTT. Its protein product is CASSPALSDTQYF. The V and J genes are TRBV7-3 and TRBJ2-3, with D hard to call. V was pared by 5 bases and J by 4 bases, with 10 bases between. The CDR3 length is 13 residues. The germline V gene encodes CDR1 SGHTA and CDR2 FQGTGA. The whole variable domain, filled in from reference TRBV7-3 and TRBJ2-3, reads GAGVSQTPSNKVTEKGKYVELRCDPISGHTALYWYRQSLGQGPEFLIYFQGTGAADDSGLPNDRFFAVRPEGSVSTLKIQRTERGDSAVYLCASSPALSDTQYFGPGTRLTVL.

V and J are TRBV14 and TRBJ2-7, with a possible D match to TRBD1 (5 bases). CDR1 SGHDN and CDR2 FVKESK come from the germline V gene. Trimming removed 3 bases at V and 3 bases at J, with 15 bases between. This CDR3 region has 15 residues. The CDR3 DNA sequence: TGTGCCAGCAGCCACCTACAGGTTCCTCTCTACGAGCAGTACTTC. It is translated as CASSHLQVPLYEQYF.

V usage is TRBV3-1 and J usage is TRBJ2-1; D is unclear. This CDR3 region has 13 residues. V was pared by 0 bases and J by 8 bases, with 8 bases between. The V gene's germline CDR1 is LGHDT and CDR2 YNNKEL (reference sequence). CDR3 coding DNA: TGTGCCAGCAGCCAAGAAGAGTCCGATGAGCAGTTCTTC. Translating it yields CASSQEESDEQFF.

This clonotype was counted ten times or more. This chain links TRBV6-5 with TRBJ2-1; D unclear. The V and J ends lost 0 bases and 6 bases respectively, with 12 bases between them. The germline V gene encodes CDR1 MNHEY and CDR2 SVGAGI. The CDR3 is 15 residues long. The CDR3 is CASSYSTTRSNEQFF. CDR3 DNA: TGTGCCAGCAGTTACTCGACAACCAGAAGCAATGAGCAGTTCTTC.

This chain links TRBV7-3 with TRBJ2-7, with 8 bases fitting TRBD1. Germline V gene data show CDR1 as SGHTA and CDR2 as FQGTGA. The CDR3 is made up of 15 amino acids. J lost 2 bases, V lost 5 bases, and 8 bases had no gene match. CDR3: CASSKGGQETYEQYF. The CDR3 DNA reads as TGTGCCAGCAGCAAAGGGGGACAGGAGACCTACGAGCAGTACTTC.

CDR3 DNA sequence: TGCGCCAGCCGGACAGGGGAGGCCGGGGAGCTGTTTTTT. Protein product: CASRTGEAGELFF. The chain is built from TRBV5-1 and TRBJ2-2; 9 positions match TRBD1. The CDR3 is made up of 13 amino acids. V shed 7 bases and J 6 bases; nucleotides not matched to a gene: 4. CDR1 is SGHRS and CDR2 is YFSETQ in the germline V gene.

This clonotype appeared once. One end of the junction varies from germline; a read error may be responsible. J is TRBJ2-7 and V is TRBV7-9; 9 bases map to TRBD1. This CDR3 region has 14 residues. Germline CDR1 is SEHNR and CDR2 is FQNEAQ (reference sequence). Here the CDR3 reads CASSVTGGADERYF. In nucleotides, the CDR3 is TGTGCCAGCAGCGTAACAGGGGGCGCGGACGAGCGGTACTTC.

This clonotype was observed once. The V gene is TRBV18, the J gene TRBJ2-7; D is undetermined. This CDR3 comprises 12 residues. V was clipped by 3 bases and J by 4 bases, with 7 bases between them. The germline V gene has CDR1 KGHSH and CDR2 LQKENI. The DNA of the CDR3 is TGTGCCAGCTCACCGGCCGAGTACGAGCAGTACTTC. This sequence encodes CASSPAEYEQYF.

The CDR3 loop reads CASSFWADSTDTQYF. In DNA, the CDR3 is TGTGCCAGCAGCTTCTGGGCGGATAGCACAGATACGCAGTATTTT. The J gene is TRBJ2-3, the V gene TRBV7-9, with D hard to call. Germline V CDR1 and CDR2: SEHNR, FQNEAQ (reference sequence). V lost 3 bases and J 0 bases, leaving 10 bases between the germline ends. The CDR3 is 15 residues long.